This T cell receptor (beta chain) was sequenced during a study of identical twins. Findings and caveats of the study: Twins' excess sharing was less marked for out-of-frame beta sequences.

As regards this clonotype: The antigen remains unidentified.

Trimming took 6 bases from V and 7 from J, leaving 13 bases between them. CDR1 is SNHLY, CDR2 FYNNEI, per germline. The CDR3 extends over 14 amino acids. TCRdb used MiXCR to reprocess the 5' RACE reads, holding one entry per CDR3 protein. The sample records roughly 500,000 distinct CDR3 sequences, approximately 22% being singletons. These data were also filed under a second study, of T cells expressing NK-cell markers. Turning to that study: Alpha-beta TCR T cells were the sole sorting target in several experiments, owing to an anti-gamma-delta TCR antibody.

The sequenced material came from CD4+ T cells sorted from blood. The chain links TRBV2 to TRBJ1-6, with D unclear. The source is a woman in her late teens or twenties in good health. The CDR3 DNA sequence: TGTGCCAGCAGCCCTTCCTCGGGAAATTCACCCCTCCACTTT. It translates to CASSPSSGNSPLHF.